This section outlines one T cell receptor beta chain sequence together with its context. No antigen is known for it. The sample comes from a study of T cells in localized non-small cell lung cancer. Germline V gene sequence: CDR1 MNHGY, CDR2 SAAAGT. V was shortened by 6 bases and J by 0 bases, with 12 bases between the two germline ends. The CDR3 is made up of 14 amino acids. TCRdb's copy holds only in-frame clones and misses some; the assay was immunoSEQ multiplex PCR. The sample records 6,300 or so clones, approximately 15% being singletons. Study-level results: Heterogeneity is still possible, as just one tumor region was sequenced.

The V and J genes are TRBV6-8 and TRBJ2-7, with D tentatively TRBD2 (6 bases). This clonotype was obtained from a male donor older than 55 with stage II squamous cell lung carcinoma. The source was normal lung tissue next to the tumor, collected before any cancer treatment. The CDR3 coding sequence is TGTGCCAGCAGCCTGACTAGAAACTCCTACGAGCAGTACTTC. Translation gives CASSLTRNSYEQYF.